This T cell receptor beta chain was recorded in a study of cytomegalovirus exposure and HLA in healthy donors. A multiplex PCR was run with 60 Vbeta primers and 13 Jbeta primers. The repertoire was sequenced with immunoSEQ multiplex PCR; TCRdb's copy has only in-frame clones and lacks some. Here the sample spans about 200,000 clones, 70% to 85% being singletons. Germline CDR1 SGHRS, CDR2 YFSETQ. J lost 6 bases, V lost 4 bases, and 7 bases had no gene match. The CDR3 sequence is 15 residues long. This TCR was sampled from a woman in her 30s in good health and CMV-seropositive. What was sequenced was PBMCs. The rearrangement joins TRBV5-1 to TRBJ2-4; TRBD1 agrees at 10 bases. CDR3 loop: CASSPGGTGANIQYF. As DNA, the CDR3 is TGCGCCAGCAGCCCCGGCGGGACAGGGGCAAACATTCAGTACTTC. Full variable domain (outside the CDR3, taken from reference TRBV5-1 and TRBJ2-4): KAGVTQTPRYLIKTRGQQVTLSCSPISGHRSVSWYQQTPGQGLQFLFEYFSETQRNKGNFPGRFSGRQFSNSRSEMNVSTLELGDSALYLCASSPGGTGANIQYFGAGTRLSVL.